This T cell receptor beta chain was sequenced during a study of siplizumab effects on memory and regulatory T cells (dated by TCRdb to the late 2010s). For context, the study as a whole: The effect of the anti-CD2 antibody siplizumab on alloreactive T-cell subsets was examined in allogeneic mixed lymphocyte reactions constructed from human PBMCs. Broader findings and caveats from the paper: Because sequences below about 10^-5 frequency were poorly captured, only a minor fraction of alloreactive clones could be mapped to unstimulated subsets. Siplizumab significantly lowered the cumulative frequency of alloreactive sequences that could be traced to unstimulated CD4+ memory T cells. Whether proliferating Tregs from siplizumab cultures actually had suppressive function was not functionally confirmed. Roughly 75-97% of proliferating CD4+ or CD8+ clones could not be assigned a naive or memory phenotype. Compared with memory T cells, unstimulated naive T cells appeared more diverse, and naive cells seemed to make a substantial contribution to the alloresponse. Among mappable alloreactive CD4+ clones, the Treg-derived fraction averaged approximately 69% with siplizumab versus 25% to 30% in control reactions.

The protocol used for the library was the immunoSEQ multiplex PCR assay. The deep sequencing platform assayed about 10^5 TCR templates per sample. Genomic DNA extracted from sorted T cells was used for TCRbeta CDR3 sequencing. Per the source publication's procedure: The R programming language was used for the clonal analysis of the TCRbeta CDR3 data. Unstimulated samples were compared with post-reaction CFSE-low samples to define alloreactive CD4+ and CD8+ clones. Alloreactive CD4+ clones were assigned to regulatory or non-regulatory origin by matching sequences to sorted unstimulated Treg and non-Treg repertoires. In its TCRdb copy, this immuneACCESS table keeps in-frame sequences only and misses some clones. Where compared with another copy, unresolved V genes explain less than half of these, and the others have no known cause. The D gene and trimming were derived from the DNA, and the V and J assignments and clone size from that table. The sample contains 80,000 to 95,000 clones, more than 85% of them found a single time. The top ten hold 15% to 20% of the sample.

Remarks on this clone: This receptor's antigen is unknown. Base qualities are missing; no much larger clone stands one base away.

TCRbeta CDR3 sequencing was performed on sorted unstimulated T cells and on proliferating T cells recovered from mixed lymphocyte reactions. Fresh whole blood from 9 to 11 HLA-typed healthy donors was used to isolate PBMCs. The clonotype was recovered from a human donor in good health. Material for sequencing was CD8+ T cells sorted from blood.

The CDR3 has the sequence CAGGGQTFYGYTF. Here is the DNA: TGTGCCGGCGGGGGGCAGACCTTCTATGGCTACACCTTC. This chain joins TRBV7-9 to TRBJ1-2; the D gene is possibly TRBD1, with 6 bases matching. Between the V and J ends, shortened by 11 bases and 4 bases respectively, the junction contains 17 bases. Including the terminal cysteine and phenylalanine, the CDR3 comprises 13 residues. This entry keeps only the CDR3 DNA: 39 bases, framed from base 1. The germline V gene (reference sequence) yields SEHNR for CDR1 and FQNEAQ for CDR2.